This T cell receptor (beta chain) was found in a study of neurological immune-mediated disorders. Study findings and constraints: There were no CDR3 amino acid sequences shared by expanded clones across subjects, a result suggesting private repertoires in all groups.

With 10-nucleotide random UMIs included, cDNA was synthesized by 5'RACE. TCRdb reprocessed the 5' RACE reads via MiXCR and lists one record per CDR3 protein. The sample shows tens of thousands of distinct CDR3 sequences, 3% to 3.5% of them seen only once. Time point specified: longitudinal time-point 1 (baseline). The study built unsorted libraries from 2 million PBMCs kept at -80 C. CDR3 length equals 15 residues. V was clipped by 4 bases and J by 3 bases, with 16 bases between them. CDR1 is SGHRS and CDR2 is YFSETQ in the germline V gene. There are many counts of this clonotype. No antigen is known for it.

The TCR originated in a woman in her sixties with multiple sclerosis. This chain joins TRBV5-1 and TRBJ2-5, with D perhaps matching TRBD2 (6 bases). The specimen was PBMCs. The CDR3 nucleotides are TGCGCCAGCAGCGGCCTCGGATCGGGGGAAGAGACCCAGTACTTC. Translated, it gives CASSGLGSGEETQYF.